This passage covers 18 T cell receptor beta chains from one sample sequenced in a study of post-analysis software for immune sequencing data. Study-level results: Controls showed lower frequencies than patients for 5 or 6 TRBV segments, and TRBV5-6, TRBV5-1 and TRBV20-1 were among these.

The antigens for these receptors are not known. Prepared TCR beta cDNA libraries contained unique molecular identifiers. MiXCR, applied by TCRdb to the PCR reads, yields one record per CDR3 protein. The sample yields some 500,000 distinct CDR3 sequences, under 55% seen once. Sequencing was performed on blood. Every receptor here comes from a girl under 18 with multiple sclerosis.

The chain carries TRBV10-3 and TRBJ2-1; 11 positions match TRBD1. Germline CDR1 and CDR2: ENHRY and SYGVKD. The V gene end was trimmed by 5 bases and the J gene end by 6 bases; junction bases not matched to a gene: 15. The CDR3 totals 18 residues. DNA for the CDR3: TGTGCCATCAGTATGGACAGGGGGCCTTTCTACTTAGGCAATGAGCAGTTCTTC. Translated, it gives CAISMDRGPFYLGNEQFF.

The CDR3 sequence is CASSHRRQETQYF. CDR3 bases: TGTGCCAGCAGCCATCGAAGACAAGAGACCCAGTACTTC. V and J are TRBV3-1 and TRBJ2-5; no definite D call. The CDR3 loop spans 13 amino acids. Germline CDR1 is LGHDT and CDR2 is YNNKEL (reference sequence). The ends were cut back, 3 bases at V and 2 bases at J, with 7 bases in the middle.

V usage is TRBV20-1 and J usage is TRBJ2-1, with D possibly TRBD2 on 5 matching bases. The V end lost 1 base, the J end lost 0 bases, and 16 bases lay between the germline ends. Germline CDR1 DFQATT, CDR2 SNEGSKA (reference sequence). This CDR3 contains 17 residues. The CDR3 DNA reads TGCAGTGCTAGAGGGTTAAGCGGATTCACCTCCTACAATGAGCAGTTCTTC. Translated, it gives CSARGLSGFTSYNEQFF.

The CDR3: CASSRPGTGDEKLFF. CDR3 sequence (DNA): TGCGCCAGCAGCAGACCCGGGACGGGGGATGAAAAACTGTTTTTT. The rearrangement links TRBV5-1 to TRBJ1-4, with D perhaps matching TRBD1 (5 bases). Germline loops: CDR1 SGHRS, CDR2 YFSETQ. V lost 4 bases to trimming and J lost 6 bases, with 16 bases between them. The CDR3 is made up of 15 amino acids.

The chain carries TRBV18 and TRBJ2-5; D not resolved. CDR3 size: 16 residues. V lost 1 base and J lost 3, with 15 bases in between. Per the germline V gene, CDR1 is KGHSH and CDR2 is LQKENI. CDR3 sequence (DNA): TGTGCCAGCTCACCACAAACTTGGCCGGGCGAAGAGACCCAGTACTTC. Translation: CASSPQTWPGEETQYF.

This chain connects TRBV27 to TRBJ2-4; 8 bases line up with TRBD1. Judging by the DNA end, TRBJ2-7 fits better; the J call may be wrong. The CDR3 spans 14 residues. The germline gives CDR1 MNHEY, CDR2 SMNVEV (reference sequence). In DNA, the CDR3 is TGTGCCAGCAGTTGGGGACAGGCAGCCTACGAGCAGTACTTC. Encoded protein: CASSWGQAAYEQYF.

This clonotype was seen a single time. DNA of the CDR3: TGTGCCGGTGGCCGACAGGGGGCCGGTAAGAGCGAGCAGTACTTC. It encodes CAGGRQGAGKSEQYF. V usage is TRBV19 and J usage is TRBJ2-7, with 10 bases matching TRBD1. The germline V gene has CDR1 LNHDA and CDR2 SQIVND (reference sequence). With 11 bases clipped from V and 6 bases from J, the junction kept 16 bases outside the gene matches. The CDR3 contains 15 residues.

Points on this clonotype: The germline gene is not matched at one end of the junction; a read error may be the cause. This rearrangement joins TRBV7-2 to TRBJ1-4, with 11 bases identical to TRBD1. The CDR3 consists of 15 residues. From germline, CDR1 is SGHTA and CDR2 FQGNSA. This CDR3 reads CAGSLNPGQGEKRFF. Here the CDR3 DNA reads TGTGCCGGCAGCTTAAACCCGGGACAGGGGGAAAAACGGTTTTTT.

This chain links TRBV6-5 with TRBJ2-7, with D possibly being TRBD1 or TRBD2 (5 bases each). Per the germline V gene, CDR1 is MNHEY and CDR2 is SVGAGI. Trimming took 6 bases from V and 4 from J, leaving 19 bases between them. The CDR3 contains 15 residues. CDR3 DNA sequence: TGTGCCAGCAGAAGCGCGCCGGGACGCCAATACGAGCAGTACTTC. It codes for CASRSAPGRQYEQYF.

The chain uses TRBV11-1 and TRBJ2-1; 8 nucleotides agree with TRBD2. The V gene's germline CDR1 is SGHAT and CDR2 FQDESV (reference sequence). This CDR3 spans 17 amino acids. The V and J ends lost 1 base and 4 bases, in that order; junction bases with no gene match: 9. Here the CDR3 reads CASSLESGSRGYNEQFF. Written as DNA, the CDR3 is TGTGCCAGCAGCTTAGAAAGCGGGAGTAGGGGGTACAATGAGCAGTTCTTC.

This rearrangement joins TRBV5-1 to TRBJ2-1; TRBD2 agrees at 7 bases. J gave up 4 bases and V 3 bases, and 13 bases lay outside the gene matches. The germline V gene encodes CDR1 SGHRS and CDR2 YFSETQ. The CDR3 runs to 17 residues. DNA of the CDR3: TGCGCCAGCAGCTGGACCGGACTAAGCGGGGTATACAATGAGCAGTTCTTC. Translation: CASSWTGLSGVYNEQFF.

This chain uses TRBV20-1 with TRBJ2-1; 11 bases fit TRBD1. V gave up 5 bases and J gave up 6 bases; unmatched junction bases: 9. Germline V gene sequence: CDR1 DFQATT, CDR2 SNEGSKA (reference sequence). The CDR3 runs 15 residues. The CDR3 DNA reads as TGCAGTGCTTGTGACCGGGACAGGGGGATCAATGAGCAGTTCTTC. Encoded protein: CSACDRDRGINEQFF.

DNA for the CDR3: TGTGCCAGCAGTGATTGGGAGACCCAGTACTTC. It translates to CASSDWETQYF. The chain has TRBV2 and TRBJ2-5; no definite D call. The CDR3 has 11 residues. V lost 3 bases to trimming and J lost 5 bases, with 4 bases between them. Germline CDR1 SNHLY, CDR2 FYNNEI.

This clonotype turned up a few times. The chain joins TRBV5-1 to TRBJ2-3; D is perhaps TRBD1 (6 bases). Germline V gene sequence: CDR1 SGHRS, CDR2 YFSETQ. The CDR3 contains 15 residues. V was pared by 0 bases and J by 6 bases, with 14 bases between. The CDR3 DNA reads TGCGCCAGCAGCTTGGAGGGACAAGCCCCCGATACGCAGTATTTT. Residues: CASSLEGQAPDTQYF.

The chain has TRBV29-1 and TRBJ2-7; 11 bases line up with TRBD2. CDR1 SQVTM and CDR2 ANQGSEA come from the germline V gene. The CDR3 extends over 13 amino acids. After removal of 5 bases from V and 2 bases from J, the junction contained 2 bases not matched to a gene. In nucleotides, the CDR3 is TGCAGCGTTCAGGGACTAGCGGCCTACGAGCAGTACTTC. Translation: CSVQGLAAYEQYF.

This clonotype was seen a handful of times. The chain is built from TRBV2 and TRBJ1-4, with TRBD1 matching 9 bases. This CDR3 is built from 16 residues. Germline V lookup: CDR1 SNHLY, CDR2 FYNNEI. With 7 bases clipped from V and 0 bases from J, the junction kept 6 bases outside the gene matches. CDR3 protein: CASILRQGATNEKLFF. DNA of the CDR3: TGTGCCAGCATTCTCCGACAGGGGGCAACTAATGAAAAACTGTTTTTT.

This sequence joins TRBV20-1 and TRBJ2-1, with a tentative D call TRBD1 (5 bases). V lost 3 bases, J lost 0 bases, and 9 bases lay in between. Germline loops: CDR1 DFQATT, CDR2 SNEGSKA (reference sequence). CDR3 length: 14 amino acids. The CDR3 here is CSASNTGSYNEQFF. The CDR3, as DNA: TGCAGTGCTAGCAATACAGGCTCCTACAATGAGCAGTTCTTC.

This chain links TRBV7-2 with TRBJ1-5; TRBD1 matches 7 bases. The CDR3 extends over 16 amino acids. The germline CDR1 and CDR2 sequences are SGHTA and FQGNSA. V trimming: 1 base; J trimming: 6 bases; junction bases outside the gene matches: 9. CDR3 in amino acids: CASSLGQGGGSQPQHF. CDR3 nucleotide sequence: TGTGCCAGCAGCTTAGGACAGGGAGGTGGGAGTCAGCCCCAGCATTTT.